This T cell receptor beta chain was profiled in a study of OX40 agonist ivuxolimab in advanced cancers. Study-level background: The patients received agonistic anti-OX40 (CD134) antibody ivuxolimab.

The CDR3 has 16 amino acids. V was pared by 2 bases and J by 0 bases, with 14 bases between. Germline loops: CDR1 GTSNPN, CDR2 SVGIG (reference sequence). Profiled with immunoSEQ multiplex PCR; TCRdb holds only in-frame clones, not every one. The table has some 70,000 clones, 70% to 90% seen once. The TCR originated in an adult with an advanced solid tumor such as melanoma, head and neck, liver or kidney cancer. The sequencing here drew on CD4+ or CD8+ T cells sorted from blood, taken in a trial of the OX40 agonist ivuxolimab. The rearrangement joins TRBV30 to TRBJ2-4; D not resolved. DNA for the CDR3: TGTGCCTGGAGTCCCTACACAACCCTAGCCAAAAACATTCAGTACTTC. It codes for CAWSPYTTLAKNIQYF.